The TCR beta chain under discussion was sequenced for a study of PD-1 blockade in classical Hodgkin lymphoma. Data came from immunoSEQ multiplex PCR; TCRdb stores just in-frame clones and leaves some out. Here the sample spans about 94,000 clones, 75% to 90% being singletons. The CDR3 is made up of 15 amino acids. The V gene's germline CDR1 is SGHTA and CDR2 FQGTGA. Trimming removed 3 bases at V and 7 bases at J, with 16 bases between. Following autologous stem cell transplantation, relapse occurred in every patient, and exposure to brentuximab vedotin varied. The sequence was collected from a human donor with classical Hodgkin lymphoma. The chain uses TRBV7-3 and TRBJ2-1; weak D call: TRBD2 (5 bases). Sequencing was performed on peripheral blood mononuclear cells (PBMCs), taken before the second cycle of nivolumab. The DNA of the CDR3 is TGTGCCAGCAGCTTGGGCGGACTGGGTGGTAATGAGCAGTTCTTC. This sequence encodes CASSLGGLGGNEQFF.